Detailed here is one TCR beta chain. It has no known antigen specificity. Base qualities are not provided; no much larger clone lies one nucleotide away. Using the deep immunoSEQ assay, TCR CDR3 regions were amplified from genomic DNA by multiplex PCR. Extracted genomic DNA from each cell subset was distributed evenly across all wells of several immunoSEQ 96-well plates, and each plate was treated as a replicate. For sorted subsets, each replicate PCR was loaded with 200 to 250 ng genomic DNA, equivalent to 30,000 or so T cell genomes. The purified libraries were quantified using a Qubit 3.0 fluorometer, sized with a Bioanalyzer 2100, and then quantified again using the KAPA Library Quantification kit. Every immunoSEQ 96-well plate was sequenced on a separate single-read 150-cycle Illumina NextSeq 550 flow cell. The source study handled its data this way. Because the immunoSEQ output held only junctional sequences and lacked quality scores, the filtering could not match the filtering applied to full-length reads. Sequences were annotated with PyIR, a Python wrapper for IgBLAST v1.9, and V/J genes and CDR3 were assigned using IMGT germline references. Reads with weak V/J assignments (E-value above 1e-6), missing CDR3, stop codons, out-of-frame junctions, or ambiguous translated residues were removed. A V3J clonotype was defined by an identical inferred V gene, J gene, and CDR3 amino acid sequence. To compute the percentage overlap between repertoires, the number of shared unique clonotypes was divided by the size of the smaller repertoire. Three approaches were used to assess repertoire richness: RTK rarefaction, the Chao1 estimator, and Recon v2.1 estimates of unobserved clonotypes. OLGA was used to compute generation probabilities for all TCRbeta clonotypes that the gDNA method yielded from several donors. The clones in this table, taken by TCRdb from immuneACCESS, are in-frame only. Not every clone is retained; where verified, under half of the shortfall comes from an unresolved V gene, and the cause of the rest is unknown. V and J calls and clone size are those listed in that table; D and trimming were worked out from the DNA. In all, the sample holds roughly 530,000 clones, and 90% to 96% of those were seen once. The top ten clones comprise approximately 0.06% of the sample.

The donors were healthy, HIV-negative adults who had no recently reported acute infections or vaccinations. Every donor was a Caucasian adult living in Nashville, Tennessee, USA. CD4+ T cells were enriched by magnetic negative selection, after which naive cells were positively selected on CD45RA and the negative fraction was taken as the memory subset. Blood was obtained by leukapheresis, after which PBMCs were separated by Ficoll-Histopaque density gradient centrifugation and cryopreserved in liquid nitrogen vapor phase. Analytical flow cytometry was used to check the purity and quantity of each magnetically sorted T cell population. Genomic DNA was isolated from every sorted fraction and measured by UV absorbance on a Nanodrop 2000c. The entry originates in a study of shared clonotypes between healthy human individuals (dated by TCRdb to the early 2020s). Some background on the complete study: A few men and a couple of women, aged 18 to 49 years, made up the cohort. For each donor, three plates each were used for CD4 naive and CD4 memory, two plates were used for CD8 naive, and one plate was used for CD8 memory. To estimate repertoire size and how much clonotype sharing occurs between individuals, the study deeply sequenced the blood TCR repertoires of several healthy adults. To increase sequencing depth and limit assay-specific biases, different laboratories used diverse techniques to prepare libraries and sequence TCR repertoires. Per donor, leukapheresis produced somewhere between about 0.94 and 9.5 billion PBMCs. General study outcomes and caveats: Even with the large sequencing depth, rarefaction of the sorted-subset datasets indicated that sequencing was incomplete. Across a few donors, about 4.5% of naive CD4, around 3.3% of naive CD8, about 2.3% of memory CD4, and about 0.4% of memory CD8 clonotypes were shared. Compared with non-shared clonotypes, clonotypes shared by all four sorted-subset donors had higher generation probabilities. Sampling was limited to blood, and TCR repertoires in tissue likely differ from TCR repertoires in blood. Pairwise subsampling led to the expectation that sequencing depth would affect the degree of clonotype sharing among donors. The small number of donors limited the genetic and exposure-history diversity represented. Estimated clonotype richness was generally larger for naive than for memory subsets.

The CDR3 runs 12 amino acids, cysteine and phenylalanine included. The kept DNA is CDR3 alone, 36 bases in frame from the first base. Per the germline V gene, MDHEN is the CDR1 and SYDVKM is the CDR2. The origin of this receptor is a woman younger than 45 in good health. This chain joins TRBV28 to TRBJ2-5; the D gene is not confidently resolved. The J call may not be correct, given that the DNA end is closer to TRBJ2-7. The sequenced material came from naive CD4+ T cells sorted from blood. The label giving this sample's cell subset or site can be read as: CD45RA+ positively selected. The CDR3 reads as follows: CASSLTSYEQYF. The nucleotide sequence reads TGTGCCAGCAGTTTGACAAGCTACGAGCAGTACTTC.